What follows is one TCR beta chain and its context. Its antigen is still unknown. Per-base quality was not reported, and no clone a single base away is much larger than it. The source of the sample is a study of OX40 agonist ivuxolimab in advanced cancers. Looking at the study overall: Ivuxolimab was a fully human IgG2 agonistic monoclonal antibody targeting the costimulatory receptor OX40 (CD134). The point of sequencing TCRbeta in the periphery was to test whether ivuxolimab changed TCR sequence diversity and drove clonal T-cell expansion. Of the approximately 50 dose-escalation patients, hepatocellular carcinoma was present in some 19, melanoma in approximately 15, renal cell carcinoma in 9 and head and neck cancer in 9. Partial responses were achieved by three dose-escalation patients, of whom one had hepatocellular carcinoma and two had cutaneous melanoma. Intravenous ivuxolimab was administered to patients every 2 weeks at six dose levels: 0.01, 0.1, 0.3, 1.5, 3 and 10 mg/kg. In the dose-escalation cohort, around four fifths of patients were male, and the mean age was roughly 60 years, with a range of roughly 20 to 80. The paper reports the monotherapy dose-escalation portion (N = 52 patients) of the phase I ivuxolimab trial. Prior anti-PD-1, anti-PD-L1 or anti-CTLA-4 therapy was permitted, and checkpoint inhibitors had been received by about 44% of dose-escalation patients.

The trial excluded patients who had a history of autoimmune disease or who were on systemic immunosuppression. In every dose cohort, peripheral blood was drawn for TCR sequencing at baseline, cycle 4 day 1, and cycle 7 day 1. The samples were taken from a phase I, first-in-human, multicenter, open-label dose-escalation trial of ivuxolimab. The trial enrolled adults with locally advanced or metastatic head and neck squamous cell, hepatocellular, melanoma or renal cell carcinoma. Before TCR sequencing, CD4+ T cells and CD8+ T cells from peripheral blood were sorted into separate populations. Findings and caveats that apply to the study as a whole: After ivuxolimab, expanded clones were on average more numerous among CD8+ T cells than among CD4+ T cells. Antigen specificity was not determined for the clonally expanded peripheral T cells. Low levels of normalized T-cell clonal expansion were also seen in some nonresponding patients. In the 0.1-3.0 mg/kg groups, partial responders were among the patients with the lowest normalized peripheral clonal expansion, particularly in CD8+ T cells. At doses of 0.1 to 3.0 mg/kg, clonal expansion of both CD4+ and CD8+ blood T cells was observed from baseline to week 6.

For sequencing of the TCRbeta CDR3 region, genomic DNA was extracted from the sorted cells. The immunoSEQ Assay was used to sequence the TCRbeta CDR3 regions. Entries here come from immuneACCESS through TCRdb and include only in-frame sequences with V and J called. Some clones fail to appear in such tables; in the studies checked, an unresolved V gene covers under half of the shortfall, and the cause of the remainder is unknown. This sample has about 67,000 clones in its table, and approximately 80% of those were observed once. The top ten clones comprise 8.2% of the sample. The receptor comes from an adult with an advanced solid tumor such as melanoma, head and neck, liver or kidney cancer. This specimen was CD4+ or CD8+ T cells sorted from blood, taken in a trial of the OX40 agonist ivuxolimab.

The sequenced DNA: TGTGCCAGTAGGGCTGCAGGGCGCACAGATACGCAGTATTTT. Translated, it reads CASRAAGRTDTQYF. The sequence links TRBV19 to TRBJ2-3; matching of 5 bases hints at TRBD1 as the D gene. CDR1 and CDR2, per the germline V gene (reference sequence), are LNHDA and SQIVND. Trimming at the junction amounts to 6 bases on V and 1 base on J, and the germline ends lie 11 bases apart. From cysteine to phenylalanine, the CDR3 is 14 amino acids long. Only the CDR3 region is kept as DNA, spanning 42 bases read in frame from base 1.